This T cell receptor beta chain was sequenced for a study of multiple sclerosis patients with progressive multifocal leukoencephalopathy. Time point specified: time of PML onset. Here immunoSEQ multiplex PCR was the method, and the copy in TCRdb shows in-frame clones only, minus some. The repertoire includes tens of thousands of clones, more than 80% of them detected once, and roughly 12% sits in the top ten. The germline CDR1 and CDR2 sequences are MDHEN and SYDVKM. The CDR3 extends over 14 amino acids. The germline V and J ends were trimmed by 3 bases and 2 bases, with 9 bases remaining between them.

The V call is TRBV28, the J call TRBJ2-3; no clear D gene. Sequencing was performed on PBMCs, taken from a patient treated with natalizumab. The sequence was collected from a woman in her 30s with progressive multifocal leukoencephalopathy. The CDR3 DNA sequence: TGTGCCAGCAGTTTGGGCTCGAACACAGATACGCAGTATTTT. This translates into CASSLGSNTDTQYF.